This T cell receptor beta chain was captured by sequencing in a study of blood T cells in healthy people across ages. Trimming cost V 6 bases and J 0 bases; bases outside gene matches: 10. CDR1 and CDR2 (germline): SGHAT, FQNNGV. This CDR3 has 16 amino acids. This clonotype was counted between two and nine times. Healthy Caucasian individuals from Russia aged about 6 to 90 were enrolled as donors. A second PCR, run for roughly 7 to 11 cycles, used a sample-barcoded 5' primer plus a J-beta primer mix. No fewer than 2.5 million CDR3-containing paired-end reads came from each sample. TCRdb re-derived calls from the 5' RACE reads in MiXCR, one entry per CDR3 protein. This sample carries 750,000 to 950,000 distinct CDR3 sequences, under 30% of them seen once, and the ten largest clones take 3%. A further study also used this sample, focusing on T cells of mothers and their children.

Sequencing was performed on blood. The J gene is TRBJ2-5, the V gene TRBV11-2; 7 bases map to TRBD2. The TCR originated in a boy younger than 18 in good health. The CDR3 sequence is CASRDPRRGDQETQYF. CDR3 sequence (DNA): TGTGCCAGCAGGGATCCCCGACGGGGGGACCAAGAGACCCAGTACTTC.